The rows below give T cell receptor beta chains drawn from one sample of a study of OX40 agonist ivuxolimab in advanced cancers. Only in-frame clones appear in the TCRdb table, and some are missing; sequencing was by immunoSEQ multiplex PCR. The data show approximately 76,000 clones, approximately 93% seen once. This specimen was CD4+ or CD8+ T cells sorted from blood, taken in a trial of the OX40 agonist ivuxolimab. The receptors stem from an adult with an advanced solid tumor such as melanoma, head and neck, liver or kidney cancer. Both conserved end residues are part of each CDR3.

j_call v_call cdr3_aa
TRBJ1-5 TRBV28 CASRPRGGGARQPQHF
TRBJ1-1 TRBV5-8 CASSIGQGANEAFF
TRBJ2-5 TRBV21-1 CASSKALGLEGTQYF
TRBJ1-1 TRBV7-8 CASSLGQGNEAFF
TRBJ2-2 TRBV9 CASSVGGATNTGELFF
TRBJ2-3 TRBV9 CASSPDGNADTQYF
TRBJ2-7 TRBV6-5 CASSYTNGPEQYF
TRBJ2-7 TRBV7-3 CASSLDRGLLEQYF
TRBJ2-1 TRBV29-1 CSVLLRGFEQFF
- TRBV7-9 CASSPQSSGQDYEQYF
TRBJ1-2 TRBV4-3 CASSQEGAHYGYTF
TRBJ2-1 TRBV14 CASSQGPQLVYNEQFF
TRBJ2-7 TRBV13 CASRSGTGITEQYF
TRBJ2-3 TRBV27 CASSLSTLAPPDTQYF
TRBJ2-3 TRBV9 CASSEPSSGRGADTQYF
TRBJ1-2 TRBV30 CAWSSGVDDYGYTF
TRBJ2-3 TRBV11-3 CASSYRTSGRDTQYF
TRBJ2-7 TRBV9 CASSPLPTASYEQYF
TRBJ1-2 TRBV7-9 CASSGQGNYGYTF
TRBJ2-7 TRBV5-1 CASSPPTGGVYEQYF
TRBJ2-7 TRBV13 CASSLSGGRKTYEQYF
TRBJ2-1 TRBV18 CASSPITRTSRNEQFF
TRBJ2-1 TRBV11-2 CASSLGDHEQFF
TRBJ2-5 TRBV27 CASSPRTGSVETQYF
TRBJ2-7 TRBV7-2 CASSVTSGRIHEQYF
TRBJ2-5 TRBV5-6 CASSPGTGLQETQYF
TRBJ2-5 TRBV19 CASSIVPGGVETQYF
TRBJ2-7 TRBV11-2 CASIFGTGPYEQYF
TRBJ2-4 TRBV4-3 CASSQGAGAKNIQYF
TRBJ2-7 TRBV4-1 CASSQDSTSGYGEQYF
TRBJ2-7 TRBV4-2 CASSLGASGYEQYF
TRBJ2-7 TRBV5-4 CASSFAGEGYEQYF
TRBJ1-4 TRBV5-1 CASSLVGARLQTNEKLFF
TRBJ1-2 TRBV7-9 CASSPPVQPYGYTF
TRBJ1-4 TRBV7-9 CASSLGGSLKLFF
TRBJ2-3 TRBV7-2 CASSSGLRELDTQYF
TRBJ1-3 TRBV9 CASSVGTTSGNTIYF
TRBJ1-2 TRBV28 CASSLKTGPDLGYTF
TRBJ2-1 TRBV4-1 CASSRVLETLNEQFF
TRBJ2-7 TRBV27 CASSPDSGRSYEQYF
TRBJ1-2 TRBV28 CASRSGLYGYTF
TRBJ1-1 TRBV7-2 CASRIDRDLPEAFF
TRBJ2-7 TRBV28 CASSLIAGSYEQYF
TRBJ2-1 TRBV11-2 CASSLRAVTSSYNEQFF
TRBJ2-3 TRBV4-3 CASSQTRSRMSDTQYF